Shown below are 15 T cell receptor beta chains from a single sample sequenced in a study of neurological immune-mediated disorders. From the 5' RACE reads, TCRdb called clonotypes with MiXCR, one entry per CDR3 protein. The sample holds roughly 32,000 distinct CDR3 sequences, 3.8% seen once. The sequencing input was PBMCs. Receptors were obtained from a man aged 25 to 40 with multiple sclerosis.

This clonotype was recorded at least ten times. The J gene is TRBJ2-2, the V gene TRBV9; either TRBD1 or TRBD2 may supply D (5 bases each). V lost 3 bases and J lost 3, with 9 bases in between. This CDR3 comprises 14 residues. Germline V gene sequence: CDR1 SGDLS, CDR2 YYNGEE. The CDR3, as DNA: TGTGCCAGCAGCGCAGGGACCGACACCGGGGAGCTGTTTTTT. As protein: CASSAGTDTGELFF.

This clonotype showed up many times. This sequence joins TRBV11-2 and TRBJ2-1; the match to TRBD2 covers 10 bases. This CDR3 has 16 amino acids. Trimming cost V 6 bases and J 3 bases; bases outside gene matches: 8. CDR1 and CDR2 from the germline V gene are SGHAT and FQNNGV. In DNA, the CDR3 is TGTGCCAGCAGACCCGTGGGGACTAGCGTCTACAATGAGCAGTTCTTC. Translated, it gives CASRPVGTSVYNEQFF.

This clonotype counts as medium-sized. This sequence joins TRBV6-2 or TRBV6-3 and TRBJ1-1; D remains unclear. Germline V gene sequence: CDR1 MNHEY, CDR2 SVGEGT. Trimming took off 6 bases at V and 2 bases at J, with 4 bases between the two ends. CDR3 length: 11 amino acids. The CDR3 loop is CASSPNTEAFF. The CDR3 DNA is TGTGCCAGCAGCCCAAACACTGAAGCTTTCTTT.

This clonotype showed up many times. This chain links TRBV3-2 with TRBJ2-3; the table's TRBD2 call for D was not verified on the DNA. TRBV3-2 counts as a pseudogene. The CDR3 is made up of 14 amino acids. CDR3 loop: CASPQTSATDTQYF. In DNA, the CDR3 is TGTGCCAGCCCCCAAACTAGCGCCACAGATACGCAGTATTTT.

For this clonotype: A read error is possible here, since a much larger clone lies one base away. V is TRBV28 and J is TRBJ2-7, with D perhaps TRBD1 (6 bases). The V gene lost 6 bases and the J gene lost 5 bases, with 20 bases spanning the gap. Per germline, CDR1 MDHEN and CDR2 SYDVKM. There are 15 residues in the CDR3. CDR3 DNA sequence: TGTGCCAGCAGCCAAAATACCAGGGGATTAGACGAGCAGTACTTC. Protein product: CASSQNTRGLDEQYF.

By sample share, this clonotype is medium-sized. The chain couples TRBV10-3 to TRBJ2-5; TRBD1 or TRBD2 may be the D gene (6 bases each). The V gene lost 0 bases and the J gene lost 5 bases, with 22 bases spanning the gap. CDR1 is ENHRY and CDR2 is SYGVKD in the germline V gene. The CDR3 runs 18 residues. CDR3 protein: CAISESDPVLGGTETQYF. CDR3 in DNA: TGTGCCATCAGTGAGTCGGACCCCGTGTTGGGGGGCACTGAGACCCAGTACTTC.

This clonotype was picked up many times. The CDR3 sequence: CASSLTHSRTGGMEQFF. CDR3 in DNA: TGTGCCAGCAGCTTAACCCACAGCCGGACAGGGGGCATGGAGCAGTTCTTC. This rearrangement joins TRBV11-2 to TRBJ2-1; TRBD1 matches 11 bases. V was clipped by 2 bases and J by 10 bases; unmatched bases: 13. The CDR3 spans 17 residues. CDR1 and CDR2 (germline): SGHAT, FQNNGV.

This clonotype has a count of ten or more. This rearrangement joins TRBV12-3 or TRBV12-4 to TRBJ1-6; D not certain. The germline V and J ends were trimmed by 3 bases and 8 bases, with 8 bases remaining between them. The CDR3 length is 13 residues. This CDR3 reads CASSFSSYSPLHF. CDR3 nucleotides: TGTGCCAGCAGTTTTTCTTCCTATTCACCCCTCCACTTT.

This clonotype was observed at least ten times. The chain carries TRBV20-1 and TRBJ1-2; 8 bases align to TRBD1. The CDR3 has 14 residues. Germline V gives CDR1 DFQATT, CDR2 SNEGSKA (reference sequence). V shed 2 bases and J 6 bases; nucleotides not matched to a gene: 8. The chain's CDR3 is CSARNRGLDDGYTF. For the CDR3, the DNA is TGCAGTGCTAGAAACAGGGGGTTGGACGATGGCTACACCTTC.

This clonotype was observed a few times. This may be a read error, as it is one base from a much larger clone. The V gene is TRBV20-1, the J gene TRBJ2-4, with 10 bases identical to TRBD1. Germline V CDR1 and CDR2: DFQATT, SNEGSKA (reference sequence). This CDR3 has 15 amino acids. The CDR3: CSALDRGIGKKIQYF. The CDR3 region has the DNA TGCAGTGCTCTGGACAGGGGGATTGGCAAAAAAATTCAGTACTTC.

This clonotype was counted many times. The CDR3 loop reads CSARLGTGRAHEQYF. CDR3 sequence (DNA): TGCAGTGCTAGATTGGGGACAGGGCGGGCGCACGAGCAGTACTTC. The chain combines TRBV20-1 with TRBJ2-7; 9 bases match TRBD1. The CDR3 runs to 15 residues. The germline gives CDR1 DFQATT, CDR2 SNEGSKA (reference sequence). V gave up 2 bases and J gave up 5 bases; unmatched junction bases: 10.

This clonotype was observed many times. The CDR3 reads CSAPPGTAGANVLTF. The CDR3 bases are TGCAGTGCTCCACCGGGGACGGCTGGGGCCAACGTCCTGACTTTC. V and J are TRBV20-1 and TRBJ2-6, with D possibly called TRBD1 or TRBD2 (5 bases each). CDR1 and CDR2 (germline): DFQATT, SNEGSKA (reference sequence). CDR3 length: 15 amino acids. Trimming removed 5 bases at V and 2 bases at J, with 13 bases between.

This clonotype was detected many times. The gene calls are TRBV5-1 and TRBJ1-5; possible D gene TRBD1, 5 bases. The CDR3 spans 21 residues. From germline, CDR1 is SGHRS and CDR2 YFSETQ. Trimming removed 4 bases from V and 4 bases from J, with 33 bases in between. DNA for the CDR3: TGCGCCAGCAGCCCACCCGGGACTTGGCTAAACGAGCACCAAGAAAATCAGCCCCAGCATTTT. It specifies CASSPPGTWLNEHQENQPQHF.

The CDR3 DNA sequence: TGTGCCAGCAGGGGGGTGCGGACTGAAGCTTTCTTT. It codes for CASRGVRTEAFF. This rearrangement joins TRBV6-1 to TRBJ1-1; tentatively, D is TRBD1 (5 bases). This CDR3 is 12 amino acids long. The V and J ends lost 6 bases and 5 bases respectively, with 10 bases between them. Germline CDR1 MNHNS, CDR2 SASEGT.

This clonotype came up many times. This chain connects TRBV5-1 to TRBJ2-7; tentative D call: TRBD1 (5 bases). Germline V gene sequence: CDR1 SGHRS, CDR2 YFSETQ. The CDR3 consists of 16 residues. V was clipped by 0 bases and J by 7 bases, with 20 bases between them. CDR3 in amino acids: CASSLALGQGLREQYF. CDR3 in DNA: TGCGCCAGCAGCTTGGCCTTGGGGCAGGGATTGAGGGAGCAGTACTTC.